This is a list of T cell receptor beta chains from one sample in a study of blood T cell repertoires in COVID-19. Clones were sequenced by immunoSEQ multiplex PCR, and TCRdb holds only the in-frame ones, with some missing. Among 25,000 to 30,000 clones listed, 80% to 90% were seen once. The specimen was peripheral blood. Source of these receptors: a human donor in a cohort sampled during active COVID-19. CDR3s include the opening cysteine and the closing phenylalanine or tryptophan. D genes are given only for firm matches. Only part of the rows carry a size: once, few, many, or a class if the clone is expanded.

j_gene: TRBJ2-1
v_gene: TRBV18
abundance: .
d_gene: TRBD2
CDR3nt: TGTGCCAGCTCAGGGGGGGGTGGTCGTCGAGGTGAGCAGTTCTTC
CDR3aa: CASSGGGGRRGEQFF

j_gene: TRBJ1-5
v_gene: TRBV6-2/TRBV6-3
abundance: .
d_gene: .
CDR3nt: TGTGCCAGCAGTAACACAGGGTATCAGCCCCAGCATTTT
CDR3aa: CASSNTGYQPQHF

j_gene: TRBJ1-3
v_gene: TRBV28
abundance: .
d_gene: TRBD1
CDR3nt: TGTGCCAGCAGGTTACAGGGGGCATCGGGAAACACCATATATTTT
CDR3aa: CASRLQGASGNTIYF

j_gene: TRBJ2-7
v_gene: TRBV6-6
abundance: few
d_gene: TRBD1
CDR3nt: TGTGCCAGCAGTCCTGCGACAGGGTATCAATACGAGCAGTACTTC
CDR3aa: CASSPATGYQYEQYF

j_gene: TRBJ1-6
v_gene: TRBV11-2
abundance: .
d_gene: .
CDR3nt: TGTGCCAGCAGCCCTCCCAGCGGGCGTGGTTCACCCCTCCACTTT
CDR3aa: CASSPPSGRGSPLHF

j_gene: TRBJ2-7
v_gene: TRBV10-3
abundance: .
d_gene: TRBD1
CDR3nt: TGTGCCATCAGGCAGGGGGAATACGAGCAGTACTTC
CDR3aa: CAIRQGEYEQYF

j_gene: TRBJ1-1
v_gene: TRBV5-1
abundance: once
d_gene: .
CDR3nt: TGCGCCAGCAGTCGGCAGGAAAACACTGAAGCTTTCTTT
CDR3aa: CASSRQENTEAFF

j_gene: TRBJ1-1
v_gene: TRBV6-5
abundance: .
d_gene: .
CDR3nt: TGTGCCACCGGTTTCGCAGGCGACACTGAAGCTTTCTTT
CDR3aa: CATGFAGDTEAFF

j_gene: TRBJ1-5
v_gene: TRBV4-2
abundance: .
d_gene: TRBD1
CDR3nt: TGTGCCAGCAGCCAAGAAGGACATAAGGGGACAGGGAATCAGCCCCAGCATTTT
CDR3aa: CASSQEGHKGTGNQPQHF

j_gene: TRBJ1-5
v_gene: TRBV6-2/TRBV6-3
abundance: .
d_gene: .
CDR3nt: TGTGCCAGCAGTTACTCGGGGAGGGGGGGCGGCAATCAGCCCCAGCATTTT
CDR3aa: CASSYSGRGGGNQPQHF

j_gene: TRBJ1-6
v_gene: TRBV19
abundance: once
d_gene: TRBD1
CDR3nt: TGTGCCAGTAGGAGAGCCGGGACAGACAACCTCTCACCCCTCCACTTT
CDR3aa: CASRRAGTDNLSPLHF

j_gene: TRBJ1-5
v_gene: TRBV6-1
abundance: .
d_gene: TRBD1
CDR3nt: TGTGCCAGCAGTGAAATGGGACAGGGGGCCAATCAGCCCCAGCATTTT
CDR3aa: CASSEMGQGANQPQHF

j_gene: TRBJ1-1
v_gene: TRBV2
abundance: .
d_gene: .
CDR3nt: TGTGCCAGCAGTCCAGGTGAAGCTTTCTTT
CDR3aa: CASSPGEAFF

j_gene: TRBJ1-2
v_gene: TRBV3-1/TRBV3-2
abundance: .
d_gene: .
CDR3nt: TGTGCCAGCAGCCAAGGCAGGTCCTATGGCTACACCTTC
CDR3aa: CASSQGRSYGYTF

j_gene: TRBJ2-1
v_gene: TRBV4-3
abundance: .
d_gene: TRBD2
CDR3nt: TGCGCCAGCAGCCAAGATCATGGGCCGGGGGGAAATGAGCAGTTCTTC
CDR3aa: CASSQDHGPGGNEQFF

j_gene: TRBJ1-5
v_gene: TRBV7-9
abundance: .
d_gene: .
CDR3nt: TGTGCCAGCAGCTTAGATGGGGGGTTGGGGCAGCCCCAGCATTTT
CDR3aa: CASSLDGGLGQPQHF

j_gene: TRBJ2-1
v_gene: TRBV19
abundance: .
d_gene: TRBD2
CDR3nt: TGTGCCAGTAGTAAACGGACTAGCTACAATGAGCAGTTCTTC
CDR3aa: CASSKRTSYNEQFF

j_gene: TRBJ2-5
v_gene: TRBV7-2
abundance: .
d_gene: .
CDR3nt: TGTGCCAGCAGCTTAGCGCTAGGGGGTGGGGAGACCCAGTACTTC
CDR3aa: CASSLALGGGETQYF